This T cell receptor (beta chain) was found in a study of blood T cell repertoires in COVID-19. Generated by immunoSEQ multiplex PCR, the TCRdb table keeps only in-frame clones and is missing some. The data hold fewer than 85,000 clones, with roughly 89% observed a single time. V was clipped by 0 bases and J by 8 bases, with 14 bases between them. Germline V gene data show CDR1 as SGHDT and CDR2 as YYEEEE. CDR3 length: 15 amino acids. The chain couples TRBV5-6 to TRBJ1-4; D ambiguous. Input material: peripheral blood. This clonotype was obtained from a man aged 45-65 years with active COVID-19. As DNA, the CDR3 is TGTGCCAGCAGCTTGGGCGGGTTTAGCGGGGAAAAACTGTTTTTT. Translation gives CASSLGGFSGEKLFF.